This T cell receptor (beta chain) appears in the sequencing data of a study of long-term antiretroviral therapy in people with HIV. Comments on this clone: Its antigen is not identified.

The V gene's germline CDR1 is SGHRS and CDR2 YFSETQ. Trimming removed 8 bases from V and 4 bases from J; junction bases left unmatched: 10. The CDR3 has 15 residues. Runs used v3.0 of the immunoSEQ assay and were done at survey level. Using immunoSEQ multiplex PCR, the repertoire was profiled, and TCRdb retains in-frame clones only, with some absent. The sample consists of 15,000 to 20,000 clones, 60% to 85% of them appearing once. Whole-study findings and limits: Dating from about 2004 to 2017, the blood was possibly obtained under older ART regimens.

The sequenced sample was unsorted PBMCs, obtained at the start of antiretroviral therapy. This sequence originates from a man aged 25 to 40 with HIV. J is TRBJ2-2 and V is TRBV5-1; the match to TRBD2 covers 8 bases. The CDR3 is CASIPGGASTGELFF. The CDR3 nucleotides read TGCGCCAGTATTCCGGGGGGGGCCTCCACCGGGGAGCTGTTTTTT.